This TCR beta chain stems from a study of read filtering for tumor transcriptome and immune sequencing. Turning to the study itself: Patients were 16 to 20 male and some 13 female, mean age around 66 years, range roughly 47 to 85. Transcriptome libraries were built from DNase-treated RNA. Study-wide results and limits: Correlation between methods rose after single-read clonotypes were removed.

The sample holds many counts of this clonotype. What it binds is unknown. The library was built from about 0.4 ug RNA with molecular barcoded adaptors for alpha/delta and beta/gamma chains. MiXCR, applied by TCRdb to the reads, yields one record per CDR3 protein. The sample yields fewer than 50,000 distinct CDR3 sequences, roughly 13% seen once. The CDR3 is 13 residues long. V was trimmed by 5 bases and J by 4 bases, leaving 12 bases between them. Germline V gene lookup returns CDR1 GTSNPN and CDR2 SVGIG (reference sequence). Sequences were obtained from a population of CD138-negative cells sorted from bone marrow. The receptor comes from a donor at least 40 years old with multiple myeloma. The genes are TRBV30 and TRBJ2-1; possibly TRBD2 for D (5 bases). The CDR3, as DNA: TGTGCCTGGTCCACCGGGATGTACAATGAGCAGTTCTTC. As protein: CAWSTGMYNEQFF.